This TCR beta chain was identified during a study of blood T cells in healthy people across ages. Next came a second PCR, run for 7 to 11 cycles, which used a sample-barcoded 5' primer along with a J-beta primer mix. TCRdb reanalysed the 5' RACE reads using MiXCR and keeps one entry per CDR3 protein. Of about 930,000 distinct CDR3 sequences in the sample, about 27% were seen once. The germline V gene encodes CDR1 MNHEY and CDR2 SMNVEV (reference sequence). The CDR3 length is 14 residues. The V and J ends lost 6 bases and 7 bases, in that order; junction bases with no gene match: 8. A few counts support this clonotype. These data were likewise used in another study, on T cells of mothers and their children. That work states: With unrelated pairs as the comparison, related mother-child pairs had a slightly higher overlap that was not significant.

Sequencing used blood. The receptor's source is a woman aged 40 to 50 in good health. V gene TRBV27 combines with J gene TRBJ2-1; 8 bases match TRBD2. The CDR3, as DNA: TGTGCCAGCAGGACGGGACTAGGTGTAAATGAGCAGTTCTTC. It yields the protein CASRTGLGVNEQFF.